The 26 T cell receptor beta chains reported below all come from one sample, sequenced in a study of shared clonotypes between healthy human individuals. CD45RO negativity and positive selection for CCR7 defined naive CD8 cells, a population that excluded terminally differentiated effector memory CD45RA+ cells. The assay was immunoSEQ multiplex PCR, and TCRdb's table has in-frame clones only and misses some. The sample has roughly 2.1 million clones, about 92% seen once. The sequencing input was naive CD8+ T cells from PBMCs. These receptors originate from a man aged 18 to 30 in good health. Some clones in this sample may be carry-over from other donors' samples.

CDR3 in amino acids: CASSPLVGDSYNEQFF. The CDR3 bases are TGTGCCAGCAGTCCCTTAGTGGGGGACTCCTACAATGAGCAGTTCTTC. The chain joins TRBV27 to TRBJ2-1; D is perhaps TRBD1 or TRBD2 (5 bases each). Germline V CDR1 and CDR2: MNHEY, SMNVEV (reference sequence). The length of the CDR3 is 16 residues. Trimming took off 5 bases at V and 0 bases at J, with 14 bases between the two ends.

The chain combines TRBV25-1 with TRBJ2-3; 14 bases align to TRBD2. Trimming cost V 0 bases and J 2 bases; bases outside gene matches: 4. From germline, CDR1 is MGHDK and CDR2 SYGVNS. CDR3 length equals 18 residues. The CDR3 DNA is TGTGCCAGCAGTGAATACGGACTAGCGGGAGGCACCACAGATACGCAGTATTTT. Translation gives CASSEYGLAGGTTDTQYF.

Note on this clone: Other DNA sequences from this sample encode an identical CDR3 as well. J is TRBJ1-5 and V is TRBV15; D not resolved. Trimming removed 1 base from V and 0 bases from J, with 7 bases in between. The CDR3 has 15 amino acids. The germline V gene encodes CDR1 LNHNV and CDR2 YYDKDF (reference sequence). Here the CDR3 DNA reads TGTGCCACCAGCAGAGGACGGAATAGCAATCAGCCCCAGCATTTT. Amino acids: CATSRGRNSNQPQHF.

The chain joins TRBV27 to TRBJ2-2; D is unresolved. Germline lookup yields CDR1 MNHEY and CDR2 SMNVEV (reference sequence). The length of the CDR3 is 17 residues. The V end was cut by 3 bases, the J end by 4 bases, with 18 bases between. In DNA, the CDR3 is TGTGCCAGCAGTTTTCTCCAAGACCTAGGGCCCACCGGGGAGCTGTTTTTT. The encoded protein is CASSFLQDLGPTGELFF.

The chain employs TRBV6-9 and TRBJ2-6, with 7 bases matching TRBD1. Per germline, CDR1 MNHGY and CDR2 SVAAGI. The V segment lost 4 bases and the J segment 0 bases; nucleotides outside the gene matches: 15. This CDR3 has 20 amino acids. The CDR3 bases are TGTGCCAGCAGTTTTTCCTGGGACAGCTCTCGGGTCTCTGGGGCCAACGTCCTGACTTTC. This translates into CASSFSWDSSRVSGANVLTF.

The chain employs TRBV27 and TRBJ2-7; TRBD1 matches at 8 bases. V trimming: 5 bases; J trimming: 5 bases; junction bases outside the gene matches: 14. The CDR3 sequence is 16 residues long. Germline loops: CDR1 MNHEY, CDR2 SMNVEV (reference sequence). The CDR3 loop reads CASSPLPTGGRNEQYF. CDR3 coding DNA: TGTGCCAGCAGTCCACTACCTACAGGGGGTCGAAACGAGCAGTACTTC.

V usage is TRBV4-3 and J usage is TRBJ2-1, with 7 bases matching TRBD2. V trimming: 0 bases; J trimming: 5 bases; junction bases outside the gene matches: 7. Per the germline V gene, CDR1 is LGHNA and CDR2 is YSLEER. CDR3 length: 16 residues. CDR3 region: CASSQDVLREHNEQFF. The CDR3 DNA sequence: TGCGCCAGCAGCCAAGATGTGTTGCGGGAGCACAATGAGCAGTTCTTC.

The gene calls are TRBV27 and TRBJ1-5, with D perhaps matching TRBD1 (6 bases). Germline-derived CDR1 and CDR2 are MNHEY and SMNVEV (reference sequence). This CDR3 region has 15 residues. Trimming cost V 5 bases and J 5 bases, with 16 bases left between them. DNA of the CDR3: TGTGCCAGCAGTACACTAACAGGGTATTATCAGCCCCAGCATTTT. Its translation: CASSTLTGYYQPQHF.

V and J are TRBV6-5 and TRBJ1-2, with 7 bases that match TRBD1. This CDR3 region has 14 residues. V lost 2 bases to trimming and J lost 2 bases; unmatched junction nucleotides: 2. CDR1 is MNHEY and CDR2 is SVGAGI in the germline V gene. The CDR3 coding sequence is TGTGCCAGCAGTTACGGGACAGCGAACTATGGCTACACCTTC. Protein sequence: CASSYGTANYGYTF.

J is TRBJ2-3 and V is TRBV9; weak D call: TRBD1 (5 bases). Looked up from germline, CDR1 is SGDLS and CDR2 is YYNGEE. V was cut by 6 bases and J by 0 bases, with 20 bases left in between. The CDR3 is 17 residues long. The chain's CDR3 is CASNWGPHPDSTDTQYF. The CDR3 bases are TGTGCCAGCAACTGGGGCCCGCACCCCGATAGCACAGATACGCAGTATTTT.

This chain joins TRBV28 and TRBJ1-5; D may be TRBD1 (6 bases). The V end lost 2 bases, the J end lost 4 bases, and 9 bases lay between the germline ends. The CDR3 sequence is 14 residues long. Per germline, CDR1 MDHEN and CDR2 SYDVKM. The CDR3 region is CASSLQGRNQPQHF. CDR3 in DNA: TGTGCCAGCAGTTTACAGGGGAGGAATCAGCCCCAGCATTTT.

The genes are TRBV11-2 and TRBJ1-6, with 8 bases fitting TRBD1. The CDR3 loop spans 16 amino acids. Trimming cost V 5 bases and J 6 bases; bases outside gene matches: 9. CDR1 is SGHAT, CDR2 FQNNGV, per germline. Here the CDR3 reads CASSPPPGQGNSPLHF. CDR3 DNA: TGTGCCAGCAGCCCACCCCCAGGACAGGGTAATTCACCCCTCCACTTT.

The chain combines TRBV27 with TRBJ2-1, with 9 bases aligning to TRBD2. This CDR3 has 13 amino acids. CDR1 is MNHEY and CDR2 is SMNVEV in the germline V gene (reference sequence). With V trimmed by 6 bases and J by 8 bases, 5 bases remained unmatched. CDR3 nucleotides: TGTGCCAGCAGACTAGCGGGCTCGCATGAGCAGTTCTTC. It codes for CASRLAGSHEQFF.

The rearrangement uses TRBV9 and TRBJ1-1, with 8 bases identical to TRBD1. CDR3 size: 15 residues. V dropped 5 bases and J dropped 1; count of bases not matched to a gene: 7. Germline CDR1 and CDR2: SGDLS and YYNGEE. The CDR3 DNA reads TGTGCCAGCAGTGTGACTCAGGGGGCGAACACTGAAGCTTTCTTT. Its protein is CASSVTQGANTEAFF. Variable domain in full (rest from reference TRBV9 and TRBJ1-1): DSGVTQTPKHLITATGQRVTLRCSPRSGDLSVYWYQQSLDQGLQFLIQYYNGEERAKGNILERFSAQQFPDLHSELNLSSLELGDSALYFCASSVTQGANTEAFFGQGTRLTVV.

The chain uses TRBV27 and TRBJ2-2, with TRBD1 as a possible D gene (6 bases). CDR3 size: 14 residues. V gave up 2 bases and J gave up 7 bases, with 11 bases separating them. CDR1 and CDR2 (germline): MNHEY, SMNVEV (reference sequence). In DNA, the CDR3 is TGTGCCAGCAGTTTACTGGGGGCGGTCGGGGAGCTGTTTTTT. It translates to CASSLLGAVGELFF.

The V call is TRBV4-1, the J call TRBJ2-7, with D unresolved. Deletions cut 8 bases from V and 7 bases from J, with 18 bases between. CDR1 is MGHRA, CDR2 YSYEKL, per germline. The CDR3 contains 13 residues. The CDR3 protein is CASAPVGVYEQYF. The CDR3 region has the DNA TGCGCCAGCGCTCCCGTGGGCGTCTATGAGCAGTACTTC.

Regarding this clone: The final CDR3 position lacks the conserved phenylalanine or tryptophan, pointing to a likely read error. V is TRBV30 and J is TRBJ1-2; the D gene is possibly TRBD1 (5 bases). CDR3 size: 11 residues. The germline CDR1 and CDR2 sequences are GTSNPN and SVGIG (reference sequence). V lost 4 bases to trimming and J lost 2 bases, with 5 bases between them. The CDR3 DNA reads as TGTGCCTGGACAGGGAACTATGGCTACACCCTC. Its translation: CAWTGNYGYTL.

The chain recombines TRBV7-9 with TRBJ2-5, with D possibly TRBD1 on 6 matching bases. In germline, CDR1 is SEHNR, CDR2 FQNEAQ (reference sequence). The CDR3 runs 13 residues. V was trimmed by 5 bases and J by 9 bases, leaving 16 bases between them. DNA of the CDR3: TGTGCCAGCAGCACAAGACAGGAAACGGCCCAGTACTTC. It specifies CASSTRQETAQYF.

The rearrangement uses TRBV28 and TRBJ1-2; the D gene is possibly TRBD1 (5 bases). V was shortened by 5 bases and J by 8 bases, with 15 bases between the two germline ends. This CDR3 is 13 amino acids long. Germline CDR1 is MDHEN and CDR2 is SYDVKM. CDR3 amino acids: CASSLPSGAGYTF. CDR3 nucleotides: TGTGCCAGCAGTCTCCCATCCGGGGCGGGCTACACCTTC.

The count of this clone is one. V gene TRBV5-1 combines with J gene TRBJ1-2; possibly TRBD1 for D (6 bases). Germline V gives CDR1 SGHRS, CDR2 YFSETQ. Trimming pared 3 bases from V and 4 bases from J, leaving 13 bases between. The CDR3 covers 14 residues. CDR3 in amino acids: CASSYGDTSYGYTF. The CDR3 bases are TGCGCCAGCAGCTACGGGGACACTTCCTATGGCTACACCTTC.

The chain carries TRBV2 and TRBJ1-2, with a possible D match to TRBD1 (5 bases). Germline-derived CDR1 and CDR2 are SNHLY and FYNNEI. The length of the CDR3 is 15 residues. Between the trimmed V and J ends, which lost 3 bases and 8 bases, there was a span of 19 bases. The CDR3 DNA reads TGTGCCAGCAGTGATGAGGGGAGGCTACTGAGGGGCTACACCTTC. Its protein is CASSDEGRLLRGYTF.

The chain carries TRBV7-2 and TRBJ2-1, with TRBD2 identical over 9 bases. The germline V gene has CDR1 SGHTA and CDR2 FQGNSA. The CDR3 extends over 14 amino acids. V trimming: 4 bases; J trimming: 10 bases; junction bases outside the gene matches: 8. CDR3 loop: CASSYHAGGLEQFF. DNA of the CDR3: TGTGCCAGCAGCTACCATGCGGGAGGGCTGGAGCAGTTCTTC.

V gene TRBV6-1 combines with J gene TRBJ2-3; weak D call: TRBD2 (5 bases). CDR3 length equals 15 residues. Trimming cost V 2 bases and J 4 bases, with 13 bases left between them. Germline assignment: CDR1 MNHNS and CDR2 SASEGT. Written as DNA, the CDR3 is TGTGCCAGCAGTGAAATAGGTTACGGGGCAGATACGCAGTATTTT. This codes for CASSEIGYGADTQYF.

This chain joins TRBV5-8 and TRBJ1-3; D gene ambiguous. This CDR3 spans 13 amino acids. V was pared by 4 bases and J by 7 bases, with 12 bases between. The germline gives CDR1 SGHTS, CDR2 YDEGEE. CDR3 sequence (DNA): TGTGCCAGCAGCGAAAGAAGATGGAACACCATATATTTT. This gives the protein CASSERRWNTIYF.

This chain links TRBV15 with TRBJ2-7, with 7 bases that match TRBD2. CDR1 is LNHNV, CDR2 YYDKDF, per germline (reference sequence). The CDR3 covers 17 residues. V trimming: 2 bases; J trimming: 0 bases; junction bases outside the gene matches: 10. Written as DNA, the CDR3 is TGTGCCACCAGCAGAAGACGGGAGGACCCCTCCTCCTACGAGCAGTACTTC. Protein sequence: CATSRRREDPSSYEQYF.

This clone was observed a single time. The rearrangement joins TRBV15 to TRBJ1-1; D is undetermined. The germline V gene encodes CDR1 LNHNV and CDR2 YYDKDF (reference sequence). The CDR3 consists of 13 residues. The V gene lost 3 bases and the J gene lost 4 bases, with 9 bases spanning the gap. CDR3 DNA: TGTGCCACCAGCAGGACGGCCAGCACTGAAGCTTTCTTT. Protein sequence: CATSRTASTEAFF.